The present T cell receptor (beta chain) was sequenced within a study of blood T cell repertoires in COVID-19. Overall study context: Whether acute or convalescent, the COVID-19 samples came from the United States, Italy and Spain.

Methods used by the authors: Nucleated cell counts were estimated from reference gene primer amplification. Profiled with immunoSEQ multiplex PCR; TCRdb holds only in-frame clones, not every one. The V and J calls and the clone size are those of that table, but D and trimming were determined from the DNA. This table has around 480,000 clones, approximately 89% appearing once. There are 17 residues in the CDR3. Germline V CDR1 and CDR2: SGHNT, YYREEE (reference sequence). Trimming removed 3 bases from V and 4 bases from J; junction bases left unmatched: 14. Followed longitudinally, the Seattle patients had been enrolled during active infection.

Material for sequencing was peripheral blood. J is TRBJ1-2 and V is TRBV5-4; 8 bases fit TRBD1. The TCR originated in a woman aged 50 to 65 with COVID-19, enrolled during active disease. CDR3 protein: CASSSSRDRFEGYGYTF. CDR3 coding DNA: TGTGCCAGCAGCTCGTCCCGGGACAGGTTTGAGGGCTATGGCTACACCTTC.